This TCR beta chain is from a study of T cells in Graves' hyperthyroidism and ophthalmopathy. Researchers amplified the TCR beta CDR3 regions from RNA transcripts. HTBI primers were employed in a first-round RT-PCR of the TCR CDR3. TCRdb ran MiXCR on the multiplex PCR reads and lists one entry per CDR3 protein. The data show around 280,000 distinct CDR3 sequences, around 13% seen once. This clonotype was seen a few times. The source of this sequence is a woman aged 40 to 50 with Graves' hyperthyroidism. The sample taken for sequencing was blood.

The CDR3, as DNA: TGTGCCATCATGGGACAGGGTCAGGGTGGCTACACCTTC. Translated, it gives CAIMGQGQGGYTF. This rearrangement joins TRBV10-3 to TRBJ1-2; 9 bases match TRBD1. V was pared by 7 bases and J by 7 bases, with 7 bases of the junction left unmatched. This CDR3 is built from 13 residues. The germline V gene encodes CDR1 ENHRY and CDR2 SYGVKD.